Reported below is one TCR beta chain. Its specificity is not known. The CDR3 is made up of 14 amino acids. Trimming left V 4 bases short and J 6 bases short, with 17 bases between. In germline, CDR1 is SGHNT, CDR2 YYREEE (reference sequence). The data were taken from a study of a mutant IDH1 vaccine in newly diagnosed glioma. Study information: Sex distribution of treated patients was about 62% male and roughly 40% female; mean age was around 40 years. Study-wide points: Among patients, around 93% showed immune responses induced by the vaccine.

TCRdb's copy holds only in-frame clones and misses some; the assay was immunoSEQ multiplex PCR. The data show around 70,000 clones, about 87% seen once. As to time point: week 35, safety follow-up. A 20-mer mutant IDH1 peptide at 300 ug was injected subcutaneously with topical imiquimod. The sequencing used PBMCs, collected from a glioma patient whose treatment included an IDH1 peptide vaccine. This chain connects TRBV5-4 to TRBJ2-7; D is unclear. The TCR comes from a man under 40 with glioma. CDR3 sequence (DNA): TGTGCCAGCAGCCCCTCCATCAGCTCGGGCGAGCAGTACTTC. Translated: CASSPSISSGEQYF.